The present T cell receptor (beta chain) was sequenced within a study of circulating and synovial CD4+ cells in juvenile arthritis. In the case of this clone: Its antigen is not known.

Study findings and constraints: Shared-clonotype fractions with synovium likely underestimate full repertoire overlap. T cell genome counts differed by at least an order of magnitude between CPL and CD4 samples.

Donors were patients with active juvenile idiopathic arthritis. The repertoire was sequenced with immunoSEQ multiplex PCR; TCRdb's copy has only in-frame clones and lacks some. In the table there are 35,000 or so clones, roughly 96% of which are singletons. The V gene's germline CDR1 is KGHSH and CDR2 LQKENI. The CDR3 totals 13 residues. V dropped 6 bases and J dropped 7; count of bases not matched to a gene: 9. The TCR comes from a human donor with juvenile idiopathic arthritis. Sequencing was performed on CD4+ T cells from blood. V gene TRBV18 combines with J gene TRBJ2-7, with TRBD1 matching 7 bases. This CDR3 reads CASSRDRVDEQYF. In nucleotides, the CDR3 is TGTGCCAGCTCGCGCGACAGGGTTGATGAGCAGTACTTC. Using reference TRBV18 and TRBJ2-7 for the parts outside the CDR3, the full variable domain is NAGVMQNPRHLVRRRGQEARLRCSPMKGHSHVYWYRQLPEEGLKFMVYLQKENIIDESGMPKERFSAEFPKEGPSILRIQQVVRGDSAAYFCASSRDRVDEQYFGPGTRLTVT.